The 12 T cell receptor beta chains given below trace back to one sample, sequenced in a study of T cell changes during pregnancy in multiple sclerosis. TCRdb's copy holds only in-frame clones and misses some; the assay was immunoSEQ multiplex PCR. The repertoire holds approximately 58,000 clones, around 92% seen once, with around 0.16% in the top ten. The source was CD4+ T cells from peripheral blood mononuclear cells, collected after pregnancy. These receptors all come from a female donor in good health, enrolled as a control in a pregnancy study.

The V call is TRBV7-2, the J call TRBJ1-3, with 8 bases aligning to TRBD1. Per germline, CDR1 SGHTA and CDR2 FQGNSA. The CDR3 covers 16 residues. V lost 5 bases, J lost 9 bases, and 15 bases stayed unmatched. The CDR3 DNA is TGTGCCAGCAGCCCCGAAGGGACAGGCCGGAGGGGCACCATATATTTT. Residues: CASSPEGTGRRGTIYF.

The CDR3 DNA reads as TGTGCCAGCAGCCAAGAGGGGGGGGCAAATACGCAGTATTTT. Translated: CASSQEGGANTQYF. The rearrangement uses TRBV4-2 and TRBJ2-3; possibly TRBD2 for D (7 bases). The germline gives CDR1 LGHNA, CDR2 YNFKEQ. V lost 0 bases and J lost 7, with 11 bases in between. The CDR3 is 14 residues long.

The chain employs TRBV6-1 and TRBJ1-4, with D hard to call. Germline V lookup: CDR1 MNHNS, CDR2 SASEGT. Trimming pared 3 bases from V and 5 bases from J, leaving 10 bases between. The CDR3 spans 14 residues. The CDR3 DNA reads TGTGCCAGCAGTGAGGGTCGCGGGAATGAAAAACTGTTTTTT. It encodes CASSEGRGNEKLFF.

The V and J genes are TRBV6-1 and TRBJ1-1; 8 nucleotides align to TRBD1. Germline lookup yields CDR1 MNHNS and CDR2 SASEGT. The CDR3 sequence is 15 residues long. V shed 0 bases and J 1 base; nucleotides not matched to a gene: 1. The DNA for the CDR3 is TGTGCCAGCAGTGAAGCCGGGACAGGGAACACTGAAGCTTTCTTT. Translated: CASSEAGTGNTEAFF.

V gene TRBV10-3 combines with J gene TRBJ2-1; D might be TRBD1 (5 bases). Germline assignment: CDR1 ENHRY and CDR2 SYGVKD. Trimming shortened V by 5 bases and J by 6 bases, and 5 bases separated the two germline ends. The CDR3 has 11 residues. CDR3 amino acids: CAISQGNEQFF. In DNA form, the CDR3 reads TGTGCCATCAGTCAGGGCAATGAGCAGTTCTTC.

The gene calls are TRBV27 and TRBJ2-3, with D uncertain. The CDR3 totals 13 residues. Germline lookup yields CDR1 MNHEY and CDR2 SMNVEV (reference sequence). The V gene lost 7 bases and the J gene lost 1 base, with 9 bases spanning the gap. CDR3 residues: CASNDLGTDTQYF. The CDR3, as DNA: TGTGCCAGCAACGACCTAGGCACAGATACGCAGTATTTT.

The J gene is TRBJ2-1, the V gene TRBV7-2; maybe TRBD2 (5 bases). V lost 2 bases and J 4 bases, leaving 12 bases between the germline ends. Germline CDR1 is SGHTA and CDR2 is FQGNSA. This CDR3 spans 15 amino acids. CDR3 sequence (DNA): TGTGCCAGCAGCTTACAGACGGAGGCTTACAATGAGCAGTTCTTC. Its protein is CASSLQTEAYNEQFF.

This clone was counted a single time. V is TRBV7-8 and J is TRBJ2-1; 11 nucleotides align to TRBD2. The CDR3 loop spans 16 amino acids. The J segment lost 7 bases and the V segment lost 2 bases, leaving 7 bases of the junction unmatched. Germline assignment: CDR1 SGHVS and CDR2 FQNEAQ. The CDR3 nucleotides read TGTGCCAGCAGCTTAAGAGGGACTAGCGGCACTAATGAGCAGTTCTTC. It encodes CASSLRGTSGTNEQFF. Full variable domain (rest looked up from reference TRBV7-8 and TRBJ2-1): GAGVSQSPRYKVAKRGQDVALRCDPISGHVSLFWYQQALGQGPEFLTYFQNEAQLDKSGLPSDRFFAERPEGSVSTLKIQRTQQEDSAVYLCASSLRGTSGTNEQFFGPGTRLTVL.

V gene TRBV27 combines with J gene TRBJ2-7; perhaps TRBD2 as D (5 bases). The germline gives CDR1 MNHEY, CDR2 SMNVEV (reference sequence). The length of the CDR3 is 16 residues. Trimming stripped 4 bases from V and 2 bases from J, with 18 bases between. The CDR3 sequence: CASSSSVLPRAYEQYF. The CDR3 bases are TGTGCCAGCAGTTCCTCGGTGCTACCGAGGGCCTACGAGCAGTACTTC.

The V call is TRBV9, the J call TRBJ2-5, with 10 nucleotides matching TRBD1. Germline V gene data show CDR1 as SGDLS and CDR2 as YYNGEE. V trimming: 3 bases; J trimming: 1 base; junction bases outside the gene matches: 3. The CDR3 runs to 15 residues. The CDR3 DNA sequence: TGTGCCAGCAGCGCGGGGACAGGGGCCCAAGAGACCCAGTACTTC. Amino acid sequence: CASSAGTGAQETQYF. The variable domain in full, completed from reference TRBV9 and TRBJ2-5, reads DSGVTQTPKHLITATGQRVTLRCSPRSGDLSVYWYQQSLDQGLQFLIQYYNGEERAKGNILERFSAQQFPDLHSELNLSSLELGDSALYFCASSAGTGAQETQYFGPGTRLLVL.

This chain joins TRBV2 and TRBJ1-2; 7 bases match TRBD1. V was pared by 9 bases and J by 1 base, with 8 bases of the junction left unmatched. In germline, CDR1 is SNHLY, CDR2 FYNNEI. The length of the CDR3 is 14 residues. In nucleotides, the CDR3 is TGTGCCAGTACCCAGACAGGGAATAACTATGGCTACACCTTC. It encodes CASTQTGNNYGYTF.

V usage is TRBV18 and J usage is TRBJ2-5; 10 nucleotides agree with TRBD2. V dropped 5 bases and J dropped 4; count of bases not matched to a gene: 7. CDR3 size: 15 residues. Germline loops: CDR1 KGHSH, CDR2 LQKENI. CDR3 nucleotide sequence: TGTGCCAGCTCAATGGGACTAGCGATGGTAGAGACCCAGTACTTC. Translating gives CASSMGLAMVETQYF. The complete variable domain, with remaining parts taken from reference TRBV18 and TRBJ2-5, reads NAGVMQNPRHLVRRRGQEARLRCSPMKGHSHVYWYRQLPEEGLKFMVYLQKENIIDESGMPKERFSAEFPKEGPSILRIQQVVRGDSAAYFCASSMGLAMVETQYFGPGTRLLVL.